This T cell receptor beta chain was profiled in a study of blood T cell repertoires in COVID-19. Whole-study context: The United States, Italy and Spain supplied acute and convalescent COVID-19 samples. Sample material is recorded as cDNA or gDNA derived from T cells, B-cell-depleted T cells, or PBMCs.

The germline gives CDR1 SGHDT, CDR2 YYEEEE. V trimming: 4 bases; J trimming: 0 bases; junction bases outside the gene matches: 8. The CDR3 spans 17 residues. As handled by the study authors: Estimation of nucleated cell counts relied on the amplification of reference gene primers. Clones were sequenced by immunoSEQ multiplex PCR, and TCRdb holds only the in-frame ones, with some missing. For V, J and clone size, that table is used; D and trimming come from the DNA. Among hundreds of thousands of clones listed, around 87% were seen once. Material for sequencing was peripheral blood. This chain uses TRBV5-6 with TRBJ1-3; TRBD1 aligns across 9 bases. This TCR was recovered from a middle-aged woman who had recovered from COVID-19. The CDR3 bases are TGTGCCAGCAGCGACCTAGGACAGGGGCCCTCTGGAAACACCATATATTTT. Encoded protein: CASSDLGQGPSGNTIYF.